This T cell receptor beta chain was identified during a study of T-cell memory formation after mild COVID-19. Regarding the study as a whole: Clones shrinking from day 15 to 85 showed even CD4/CD8 mixes; later expanders tilted CD4+. Some clones that responded turned up in pre-infection memory, which suggests that cross-reactive memory joined in. Of the contracting clones, CD4+ ones lay mainly in CM and EM, and CD8+ ones in EMRA.

Germline V lookup: CDR1 DFQATT, CDR2 SNEGSKA (reference sequence). Trimming at V came to 1 base and at J to 3 bases, leaving 5 bases not matched to a gene. The CDR3 is 16 residues long. With constant-segment primers, 5'RACE yielded cDNA libraries of TCR alpha and TCR beta that carried sample barcodes and UMIs. In TCRdb, the 5' RACE reads were re-called with MiXCR into one record per CDR3 protein. This table has 100,000 to 150,000 distinct CDR3 sequences, about a sixth appearing once. In regard to this clonotype: The antigen is unknown.

The clonotype originates from a man aged 18 to 35 who had mild COVID-19 (a few samples of this study predate the infection). Cell type and time point are not known. The sequenced material came from PBMCs or a T cell subset sorted from them (not recorded which). The chain uses TRBV20-1 and TRBJ2-1, with 11 bases fitting TRBD1. The CDR3 here is CSARVLGQGVYNEQFF. CDR3 coding DNA: TGCAGTGCTAGAGTCCTGGGACAGGGGGTCTACAATGAGCAGTTCTTC.